This TCR beta chain was identified during a study of T cell repertoires in cytomegalovirus infection. Using its own MiXCR run on the reads, TCRdb lists one record per CDR3 protein. The data contain roughly 730,000 distinct CDR3 sequences, 30% to 40% of them singletons. Notes on this clonotype: Its antigen is not identified.

This TCR came from a human donor in good health (CMV status not recorded). Some clones in this sample may be carry-over from other donors' samples. The source was cultured PBMCs, collected from culture after CMV antigen stimulation.

CDR3 loop: CASTVPGQPQHF. Here the CDR3 DNA reads TGTGCCAGCACCGTTCCTGGGCAGCCCCAGCATTTT. This rearrangement joins TRBV7-9 to TRBJ1-5; D ambiguous. This CDR3 contains 12 residues. Germline CDR1 SEHNR, CDR2 FQNEAQ (reference sequence). With 7 bases removed from V and 7 bases from J, the gap between germline ends came to 11 bases.